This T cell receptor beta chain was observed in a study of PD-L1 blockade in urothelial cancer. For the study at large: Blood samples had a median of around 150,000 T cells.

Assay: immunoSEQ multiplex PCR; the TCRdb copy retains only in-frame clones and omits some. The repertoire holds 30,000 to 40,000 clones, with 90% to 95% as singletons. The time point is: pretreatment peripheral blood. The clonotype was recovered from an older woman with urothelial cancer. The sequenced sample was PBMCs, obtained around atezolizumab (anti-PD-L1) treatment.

The CDR3: CASSSGGSGYNEQFF. The CDR3 region has the DNA TGTGCCAGCAGTTCGGGCGGGAGTGGGTACAATGAGCAGTTCTTC. The chain links TRBV28 to TRBJ2-1; TRBD2 aligns across 7 bases. CDR1 and CDR2 (germline): MDHEN, SYDVKM. This CDR3 spans 15 amino acids. V lost 4 bases, J lost 4 bases, and 7 bases stayed unmatched. The full variable domain, in which reference TRBV28 and TRBJ2-1 provide the parts outside the CDR3, is DVKVTQSSRYLVKRTGEKVFLECVQDMDHENMFWYRQDPGLGLRLIYFSYDVKMKEKGDIPEGYSVSREKKERFSLILESASTNQTSMYLCASSSGGSGYNEQFFGPGTRLTVL.